The 19 T cell receptor beta chains in this list originate from one sample, sequenced in a study of CD8 T cells in ankylosing spondylitis. TCRdb reanalysed the 5' RACE reads using MiXCR and keeps one entry per CDR3 protein. Here the sample spans a few hundred thousand distinct CDR3 sequences, roughly a quarter being singletons. The specimen sequenced was blood, either unsorted or a sorted T cell fraction (not recorded which). Receptors were obtained from a male donor with ankylosing spondylitis or in good health (not recorded which).

This clonotype was detected ten times or more. The CDR3 loop is CSPARPDLYEQYF. The CDR3 DNA sequence: TGCAGTCCCGCCCGACCCGACCTCTACGAGCAGTACTTC. This chain uses TRBV20-1 with TRBJ2-7, with D unclear. The CDR3 consists of 13 residues. Germline assignment: CDR1 DFQATT and CDR2 SNEGSKA (reference sequence). V was pared by 8 bases and J by 3 bases, with 17 bases between.

V gene TRBV12-3 or TRBV12-4 combines with J gene TRBJ1-4; D remains unclear. V lost 1 base and J lost 12, with 12 bases in between. This CDR3 region has 13 residues. In DNA form, the CDR3 reads TGTGCCAGCAGTTTAGGGGGATCAAGGGAACTGTTTTTT. It specifies CASSLGGSRELFF.

In this sample, this clonotype turned up a few times. V gene TRBV20-1 combines with J gene TRBJ2-7; the D gene is possibly TRBD2 (6 bases). The CDR3 has 13 residues. Germline-derived CDR1 and CDR2 are DFQATT and SNEGSKA (reference sequence). V was clipped by 6 bases and J by 5 bases, with 17 bases between them. In nucleotides, the CDR3 is TGCAGTGCGGAAGGGACTTTATCGAACGAGCAGTACTTC. This sequence encodes CSAEGTLSNEQYF.

The table lists this clonotype with many counts. This chain uses TRBV20-1 with TRBJ2-2; no reliable D call. The germline CDR1 and CDR2 sequences are DFQATT and SNEGSKA (reference sequence). V lost 3 bases to trimming and J lost 9 bases, with 17 bases between them. CDR3 length: 14 residues. The chain's CDR3 is CSARVLPADRELFF. As DNA, the CDR3 is TGCAGTGCTAGGGTCTTACCTGCAGATCGGGAGCTGTTTTTT.

The chain carries TRBV2 and TRBJ2-4; 9 positions agree with TRBD2. Losses at the gene ends were 4 bases for V and 4 bases for J; bases not matched to a gene: 8. The CDR3 runs to 16 residues. The germline V gene encodes CDR1 SNHLY and CDR2 FYNNEI. Written as DNA, the CDR3 is TGTGCCAGCAGTGCCTTACGGACTAGCGTGAAAAACATTCAGTACTTC. Translating it yields CASSALRTSVKNIQYF.

This clonotype showed up many times. This chain links TRBV20-1 with TRBJ1-4; TRBD1 matches 7 bases. CDR1 and CDR2 from the germline V gene are DFQATT and SNEGSKA (reference sequence). CDR3 length: 13 residues. Germline trimming cut 7 bases from V and 8 bases from J; bases unmatched to any gene: 10. The CDR3: CSVTTGTGEKLFF. As DNA, the CDR3 is TGCAGTGTTACGACAGGGACGGGGGAAAAACTGTTTTTT.

This clonotype occurred many times. The chain joins TRBV10-3 to TRBJ2-5; TRBD1 matches at 7 bases. The CDR3 loop spans 14 amino acids. With V trimmed by 5 bases and J by 1 base, 4 bases remained unmatched. The germline CDR1 and CDR2 sequences are ENHRY and SYGVKD. CDR3 loop: CAISFRDSQETQYF. CDR3 bases: TGTGCCATCAGTTTCCGGGACAGCCAAGAGACCCAGTACTTC.

V is TRBV6-1 and J is TRBJ2-7; a weak D match, TRBD1 (5 bases). V shed 4 bases and J shed 5 bases, with 9 bases lying between them. CDR3 length equals 12 residues. Per germline, CDR1 MNHNS and CDR2 SASEGT. The CDR3 sequence is CASSAQGDEQYF. The CDR3, as DNA: TGTGCCAGCAGTGCTCAGGGCGACGAGCAGTACTTC.

This clonotype was detected many times. V gene TRBV5-1 combines with J gene TRBJ1-5; no reliable D call. CDR1 is SGHRS, CDR2 YFSETQ, per germline. CDR3 length: 16 amino acids. Trimming pared 1 base from V and 1 base from J, leaving 12 bases between. CDR3 sequence (DNA): TGCGCCAGCAGCTTGTCCTCTTTGGGGAGCAATCAGCCCCAGCATTTT. Its protein product is CASSLSSLGSNQPQHF.

CDR3: CASSSSRTAAYEQYF. CDR3 in DNA: TGTGCCAGCAGCTCCAGTCGGACGGCAGCCTACGAGCAGTACTTC. The V gene is TRBV5-5, the J gene TRBJ2-7; no clear D gene. This CDR3 has 15 residues. V lost 3 bases, J lost 2 bases, and 15 bases lay in between. Germline lookup yields CDR1 SGHKS and CDR2 YYEKEE (reference sequence). Variable domain in full (rest from reference TRBV5-5 and TRBJ2-7): DAGVTQSPTHLIKTRGQQVTLRCSPISGHKSVSWYQQVLGQGPQFIFQYYEKEERGRGNFPDRFSARQFPNYSSELNVNALLLGDSALYLCASSSSRTAAYEQYFGPGTRLTVT.

This clonotype was observed many times. This chain connects TRBV28 to TRBJ2-2; D gene ambiguous. The CDR3 consists of 16 residues. The germline V gene encodes CDR1 MDHEN and CDR2 SYDVKM. The V end was cut by 3 bases, the J end by 0 bases, with 11 bases between. The CDR3 sequence: CASSLLDLTNTGELFF. The CDR3 coding sequence is TGTGCCAGCAGTTTGTTGGACCTAACGAACACCGGGGAGCTGTTTTTT. The full variable domain, completed using reference TRBV28 and TRBJ2-2, is DVKVTQSSRYLVKRTGEKVFLECVQDMDHENMFWYRQDPGLGLRLIYFSYDVKMKEKGDIPEGYSVSREKKERFSLILESASTNQTSMYLCASSLLDLTNTGELFFGEGSRLTVL.

In its sample, this clonotype was seen many times. The V gene is TRBV12-3 or TRBV12-4, the J gene TRBJ2-1; no reliable D call. This CDR3 has 13 residues. V gave up 6 bases and J gave up 4 bases, with 10 bases separating them. The CDR3 nucleotides are TGTGCCAGCAGCCCGGACGGATACAATGAGCAGTTCTTC. Translated, it gives CASSPDGYNEQFF.

This rearrangement joins TRBV24-1 to TRBJ2-7; D is unclear. Germline V gene lookup returns CDR1 KGHDR and CDR2 SFDVKD. The CDR3 loop spans 15 amino acids. The ends were cut back, 3 bases at V and 2 bases at J, with 13 bases in the middle. This CDR3 is CATSDATVPTYEQYF. CDR3 DNA sequence: TGTGCCACCAGTGATGCGACCGTTCCCACCTACGAGCAGTACTTC.

This chain uses TRBV20-1 with TRBJ2-7; D is perhaps TRBD2 (5 bases). The CDR3 extends over 13 amino acids. CDR1 is DFQATT, CDR2 SNEGSKA, per germline (reference sequence). Trimming took off 0 bases at V and 4 bases at J, with 10 bases between the two ends. As DNA, the CDR3 is TGCAGTGCTAGAGACCCCGGCGGGTACGAGCAGTACTTC. Its protein product is CSARDPGGYEQYF.

Ten or more counts support this clonotype. The chain joins TRBV10-3 to TRBJ1-1; 8 bases fit TRBD1. V dropped 7 bases and J dropped 5; count of bases not matched to a gene: 9. CDR1 is ENHRY and CDR2 is SYGVKD in the germline V gene. The CDR3 is made up of 14 amino acids. The CDR3 coding sequence is TGTGCCATCACCCTGACAGGGGAGGGGACTGAAGCTTTCTTT. Its translation is CAITLTGEGTEAFF.

This clonotype appeared many times. The V call is TRBV29-1, the J call TRBJ2-5, with 9 bases aligning to TRBD1. The CDR3 length is 14 residues. The V and J ends lost 7 bases and 5 bases, in that order; junction bases with no gene match: 11. In germline, CDR1 is SQVTM, CDR2 ANQGSEA. As DNA, the CDR3 is TGCAGCGCCAACAGGGGGCTCGGTGGGGAGACCCAGTACTTC. As protein: CSANRGLGGETQYF.

This clonotype appeared many times. Germline and junction disagree at one end, which may indicate a read error. The rearrangement links TRBV3-1 to TRBJ2-7, with D maybe TRBD2 (5 bases). The CDR3 has 13 residues. CDR1 is LGHDT and CDR2 is YNNKEL in the germline V gene (reference sequence). CDR3 amino acids: CASNQGRGYEQYF. DNA of the CDR3: TGTGCCAGCAACCAAGGACGGGGATACGAGCAGTACTTC.

CDR3 DNA sequence: TGCAGTGCTAGAGTGGATAACACCGGGGAGCTGTTTTTT. Its protein is CSARVDNTGELFF. The chain links TRBV20-1 to TRBJ2-2, with D hard to call. V dropped 1 base and J dropped 2 bases, with 5 bases sitting between them. In germline, CDR1 is DFQATT, CDR2 SNEGSKA (reference sequence). The CDR3 totals 13 residues.

Many counts were recorded for this clonotype. The chain is built from TRBV20-1 and TRBJ2-3; no clear D gene. CDR3 size: 11 residues. The V end was cut by 5 bases, the J end by 1 base, with 4 bases between. The V gene's germline CDR1 is DFQATT and CDR2 SNEGSKA (reference sequence). This chain's CDR3 is CSAWGTDTQYF. As DNA, the CDR3 is TGCAGTGCTTGGGGCACAGATACGCAGTATTTT.